This T cell receptor beta chain was retrieved from a study of blood T cells in healthy people across ages. This clonotype was seen repeatedly, ten times or more. Its cognate antigen is unknown. The V gene lost 3 bases and the J gene lost 3 bases, with 11 bases spanning the gap. The CDR3 is 15 amino acids. Broader study findings: More naive CD4+ cells and higher diversity were found in long-lived than in aged donors.

A second about 6 to 11 cycle PCR used barcoded and J-beta primers. One entry per CDR3 protein results from TCRdb running MiXCR on the 5' RACE reads. This sample has around 800,000 distinct CDR3 sequences, with 46% found just once. The sequencing input was blood. The chain links TRBV12-3 or TRBV12-4 to TRBJ2-2; D not certain. The sequence was collected from a man older than 75 in good health. The CDR3: CASSFQNTYTGELFF. The CDR3 DNA follows: TGTGCCAGCAGTTTCCAGAATACCTACACCGGGGAGCTGTTTTTT.